Listed below are T cell receptor beta chains from one sample, sequenced in a study of beta chain features in type 1 diabetes. The data were produced by immunoSEQ multiplex PCR, yet TCRdb's version contains in-frame clones alone and is incomplete. The table records nearly 700,000 clones, roughly an eighth of them present only once. The sample comprised naive CD4+ T cells from blood. The receptors derive from a man aged 18 to 30 with type 1 diabetes. Each CDR3 is given with its conserved first and last residue. The D gene is left open where the match is weak. Clone size is not always given. Where it is, it says once, few, many or a class for expanded clones.

V gene: TRBV28
J gene: TRBJ2-1
D gene: .
clone size: .
CDR3 DNA: TGTGCCAGCAGTTTATCAAGGGATGAGCAGTTCTTC
CDR3 protein: CASSLSRDEQFF

V gene: TRBV7-9
J gene: TRBJ1-1
D gene: .
clone size: .
CDR3 DNA: TGTGCCAGCAGCCCCCAGGGGTTGAGGGCTTTCTTT
CDR3 protein: CASSPQGLRAFF

V gene: TRBV5-4
J gene: TRBJ2-3
D gene: .
clone size: .
CDR3 DNA: TGTGCCAGCAGCTTCGATCCTGGCGGCACAGATGGCCAGTATTTT
CDR3 protein: CASSFDPGGTDGQYF

V gene: TRBV11-2
J gene: TRBJ1-5
D gene: .
clone size: .
CDR3 DNA: TGTGCCAGCAGCTTAGGCCCAGGCAATCAGCCCCAGCATTTT
CDR3 protein: CASSLGPGNQPQHF

V gene: TRBV9
J gene: TRBJ1-2
D gene: TRBD1
clone size: few
CDR3 DNA: TGTGCCAGCAGCCCCCGGGTCAGGGGGCGAACCGCAAACTATGGCTACACCTTC
CDR3 protein: CASSPRVRGRTANYGYTF

V gene: TRBV18
J gene: TRBJ1-1
D gene: .
clone size: few
CDR3 DNA: TGTGCCAGCTCACCACCGCCTCGCACTGAAGCTTTCTTT
CDR3 protein: CASSPPPRTEAFF

V gene: TRBV25-1
J gene: TRBJ1-3
D gene: .
clone size: .
CDR3 DNA: TGTGCCAGCAGTGAATCAAAGGTCGCCGCAAACACCATATATTTT
CDR3 protein: CASSESKVAANTIYF

V gene: TRBV15
J gene: TRBJ1-5
D gene: .
clone size: .
CDR3 DNA: TGTGCCACCAGCCCAGAGCGTTGGCGGGGAATGCGGCCCCAGCATTTT
CDR3 protein: CATSPERWRGMRPQHF

V gene: TRBV9
J gene: TRBJ1-6
D gene: .
clone size: .
CDR3 DNA: TGTGCCAGCAGCGTAGAGGCTCTAGGGAATTCACCCCTCCACTTT
CDR3 protein: CASSVEALGNSPLHF

V gene: TRBV9
J gene: TRBJ1-3
D gene: .
clone size: .
CDR3 DNA: TGTGCCAGCAGCGTAGGACCGATCCTTGGAAACACCATATATTTT
CDR3 protein: CASSVGPILGNTIYF

V gene: TRBV13
J gene: TRBJ2-7
D gene: .
clone size: many
CDR3 DNA: TGTGCCAGCACCTCGCGGGCCGAGCAGTACTTC
CDR3 protein: CASTSRAEQYF

V gene: TRBV5-4
J gene: TRBJ2-1
D gene: .
clone size: .
CDR3 DNA: TGTGCCAGCAGCTTATACCTGAGCTCCTACAATGAGCAGTTCTTC
CDR3 protein: CASSLYLSSYNEQFF

V gene: TRBV7-9
J gene: TRBJ1-1
D gene: .
clone size: .
CDR3 DNA: TGTGCCAGCAGCTTAGCGCTCGTCGGGATGAACACTGAAGCTTTCTTT
CDR3 protein: CASSLALVGMNTEAFF

V gene: TRBV19
J gene: TRBJ2-5
D gene: .
clone size: .
CDR3 DNA: TGTGCCAGTAGTCACCAGGGAGCCCAAGAGACCCAGTACTTC
CDR3 protein: CASSHQGAQETQYF

V gene: TRBV11-2
J gene: TRBJ2-7
D gene: .
clone size: .
CDR3 DNA: TGTGCCAGCAGCTGGTACCAGAGAGAGGGAACCTACGAGCAGTACTTC
CDR3 protein: CASSWYQREGTYEQYF

V gene: TRBV29-1
J gene: TRBJ2-5
D gene: TRBD2
clone size: few
CDR3 DNA: TGCAGCGTTCGGGTGGGGAGGGTCGTAGAGACCCAGTACTTC
CDR3 protein: CSVRVGRVVETQYF

V gene: TRBV5-1
J gene: TRBJ2-7
D gene: .
clone size: .
CDR3 DNA: TGCGCCAGCAGCGTATGGGTTTCCATACTCTCCTACGAGCAGTACTTC
CDR3 protein: CASSVWVSILSYEQYF

V gene: TRBV13
J gene: TRBJ2-1
D gene: TRBD2
clone size: few
CDR3 DNA: TGTGCCAGCAGCTTACTAGCGGGGGCGTACAATGAGCAGTTCTTC
CDR3 protein: CASSLLAGAYNEQFF

V gene: TRBV6-1
J gene: TRBJ2-7
D gene: .
clone size: few
CDR3 DNA: TGTGCCAGCAAGAGGCAGGGTGGTGGCCCCTACGAGCAGTACTTC
CDR3 protein: CASKRQGGGPYEQYF

V gene: TRBV14
J gene: TRBJ1-6
D gene: TRBD1
clone size: few
CDR3 DNA: TGTGCCAGCAGCCATTCCGGGACAGGGAGGGCACCCCTCCACTTT
CDR3 protein: CASSHSGTGRAPLHF

V gene: TRBV21-1
J gene: TRBJ1-3
D gene: .
clone size: few
CDR3 DNA: TGTGCCAGCATCATCTTCGAGGAAGGGTGGGGAAACACCATATATTTT
CDR3 protein: CASIIFEEGWGNTIYF

V gene: TRBV2
J gene: TRBJ1-5
D gene: TRBD1
clone size: few
CDR3 DNA: TGTGCCAGCAGAAAGGGACAGAATCAGCCCCAGCATTTT
CDR3 protein: CASRKGQNQPQHF

V gene: TRBV29-1
J gene: TRBJ1-2
D gene: .
clone size: .
CDR3 DNA: TGCAGCGTTGGTAACGGGGCCGGGGGCTACACCTTC
CDR3 protein: CSVGNGAGGYTF

V gene: TRBV6-5
J gene: TRBJ1-2
D gene: .
clone size: few
CDR3 DNA: TGTGCCAGCACCATCGGTCAGGGAGTTTACTATGGCTACACCTTC
CDR3 protein: CASTIGQGVYYGYTF

V gene: TRBV6-1
J gene: TRBJ2-7
D gene: .
clone size: .
CDR3 DNA: TGTGCCAGCAGCGACGGACAGTCCTACGAGCAGTACTTC
CDR3 protein: CASSDGQSYEQYF

V gene: TRBV7-9
J gene: TRBJ2-7
D gene: .
clone size: .
CDR3 DNA: TGTGCCAGCAGCTTTGTGGGTGCGGCCACCTACGAGCAGTACTTC
CDR3 protein: CASSFVGAATYEQYF

V gene: TRBV7-2
J gene: TRBJ1-3
D gene: .
clone size: .
CDR3 DNA: TGTGCCAGCACCCCCCAGGGAGTCTCTGGAAACACCATATATTTT
CDR3 protein: CASTPQGVSGNTIYF

V gene: TRBV25-1
J gene: TRBJ1-4
D gene: .
clone size: .
CDR3 DNA: TGTGCCAGCAGTGAAGGCGCTGTACCGCATAATGAAAAACTGTTTTTT
CDR3 protein: CASSEGAVPHNEKLFF

V gene: TRBV9
J gene: TRBJ1-2
D gene: TRBD1
clone size: few
CDR3 DNA: TGTGCCAGCAGCCCCCAGCCGGGACAGGGTCAAGGCTACACCTTC
CDR3 protein: CASSPQPGQGQGYTF

V gene: TRBV6-5
J gene: TRBJ2-7
D gene: TRBD1
clone size: .
CDR3 DNA: TGTGCCAGCAGCCTGGGACAGGGAATCTACGAGCAGTACTTC
CDR3 protein: CASSLGQGIYEQYF

V gene: TRBV30
J gene: TRBJ2-5
D gene: .
clone size: few
CDR3 DNA: TGTGCCTGGATCTCCCCCCCGGCGCGGACCCAGTACTTC
CDR3 protein: CAWISPPARTQYF

V gene: TRBV20-1
J gene: TRBJ2-1
D gene: .
clone size: few
CDR3 DNA: TGCAGTGCCCTAACCTACAATGAGCAGTTCTTC
CDR3 protein: CSALTYNEQFF

V gene: TRBV27
J gene: TRBJ1-2
D gene: .
clone size: few
CDR3 DNA: TGTGCCAGCAAGGACAGCAACTATGGCTACACCTTC
CDR3 protein: CASKDSNYGYTF

V gene: TRBV29-1
J gene: TRBJ2-5
D gene: TRBD1
clone size: few
CDR3 DNA: TGCAGCGTTGTTGACAGGGGGTTGCAAGAGACCCAGTACTTC
CDR3 protein: CSVVDRGLQETQYF

V gene: TRBV7-9
J gene: TRBJ1-6
D gene: .
clone size: few
CDR3 DNA: TGTGCCAGCAGCCTCCTCGGGGATAATTCACCCCTCCACTTT
CDR3 protein: CASSLLGDNSPLHF

V gene: TRBV29-1
J gene: TRBJ2-7
D gene: .
clone size: few
CDR3 DNA: TGCAGCGTAGTCTCCGGGGGACAGCAGTACTTC
CDR3 protein: CSVVSGGQQYF

V gene: TRBV7-9
J gene: TRBJ2-5
D gene: TRBD2
clone size: .
CDR3 DNA: TGTGCCAGCAGCCCCAGGACTAGCGGGGGAGAGACCCAGTACTTC
CDR3 protein: CASSPRTSGGETQYF

V gene: TRBV20-1
J gene: TRBJ2-1
D gene: .
clone size: .
CDR3 DNA: TGCAGTGCTAGTCCCAGGGGCGAGCAGTTCTTC
CDR3 protein: CSASPRGEQFF

V gene: TRBV4-2
J gene: TRBJ2-5
D gene: TRBD2
clone size: .
CDR3 DNA: TGTGCCAGCAGCCGCCAGACTAGCGGGGGTGGAGAGACCCAGTACTTC
CDR3 protein: CASSRQTSGGGETQYF

V gene: TRBV30
J gene: TRBJ1-6
D gene: .
clone size: few
CDR3 DNA: TGTGCCTGGAGCACTACAGGGAATTATTCACCCCTCCACTTT
CDR3 protein: CAWSTTGNYSPLHF

V gene: TRBV4-1
J gene: TRBJ2-3
D gene: .
clone size: few
CDR3 DNA: TGCGCCAGCAGCCATCGGATAGGAGATACGCAGTATTTT
CDR3 protein: CASSHRIGDTQYF

V gene: TRBV19
J gene: TRBJ1-2
D gene: TRBD1
clone size: few
CDR3 DNA: TGTGCCAGTCAACCCAAGGACAGGGTCTCAAGTGGCTACACCTTC
CDR3 protein: CASQPKDRVSSGYTF

V gene: TRBV11-2
J gene: TRBJ2-3
D gene: .
clone size: few
CDR3 DNA: TGTGCCAGCAGCCTACGACTTAGCACAGATACGCAGTATTTT
CDR3 protein: CASSLRLSTDTQYF

V gene: TRBV6-1
J gene: TRBJ2-7
D gene: .
clone size: .
CDR3 DNA: TGTGCCAGCACTCGGCAGGGGAAGTCCTACGAGCAGTACTTC
CDR3 protein: CASTRQGKSYEQYF

V gene: TRBV4-2
J gene: TRBJ2-1
D gene: TRBD1
clone size: few
CDR3 DNA: TGTGCCAGCAGCCAAGCTGGACAGGGCCCCTACAATGAGCAGTTCTTC
CDR3 protein: CASSQAGQGPYNEQFF